A selection of T cell receptor beta chains follows, all from one sample in a study of blood T cell repertoires in COVID-19. Produced via immunoSEQ multiplex PCR; TCRdb's table is partial and in-frame only. The sample yields roughly 140,000 clones, 84% seen once. Sequencing was carried out using peripheral blood. The receptors were sampled from a woman between 50 and 59 years old in a cohort sampled during active or convalescent COVID-19. Both conserved end residues are part of each CDR3. D genes are given only for firm matches. A clone size is listed for some rows: how often the clone was seen (once, few, many), or a class if it is expanded.

v_call: TRBV5-1; j_call: TRBJ1-4; d_call: TRBD1; clone_size: -; cdr3_nt: TGCGCCAGCAGCCTCGGACAGGGGGATGGGGTAAAACTGTTTTTT; cdr3_aa: CASSLGQGDGVKLFF
v_call: TRBV10-3; j_call: TRBJ1-6; d_call: TRBD1; clone_size: -; cdr3_nt: TGTGCCATCAAAGGGGACAGGGACTCTAATAATTCACCCCTCCACTTT; cdr3_aa: CAIKGDRDSNNSPLHF
v_call: TRBV20-1; j_call: TRBJ1-1; d_call: -; clone_size: -; cdr3_nt: TGCAGTGCTACTCCGGGAGTTGAAGCTTTCTTT; cdr3_aa: CSATPGVEAFF
v_call: TRBV9; j_call: TRBJ2-3; d_call: TRBD2; clone_size: few; cdr3_nt: TGTGCCAGCAGCCCACGGACTAGCGGGGGGGCAGATACGCAGTATTTT; cdr3_aa: CASSPRTSGGADTQYF
v_call: TRBV2; j_call: TRBJ2-5; d_call: TRBD2; clone_size: -; cdr3_nt: TGTGCCAGCAGTGAAGACGTAGCGGGGGGCGGAGAGACCCAGTACTTC; cdr3_aa: CASSEDVAGGGETQYF
v_call: TRBV27; j_call: TRBJ1-2; d_call: -; clone_size: -; cdr3_nt: TGTGCCAGCAGTTCCCCAGGGGCTAACTATGGCTACACCTTC; cdr3_aa: CASSSPGANYGYTF
v_call: TRBV19; j_call: TRBJ2-1; d_call: -; clone_size: -; cdr3_nt: TGTGCCAGTAGCCAGCGGCGGGGTTCGCCCTACAATGAGCAGTTCTTC; cdr3_aa: CASSQRRGSPYNEQFF
v_call: TRBV5-4; j_call: TRBJ2-3; d_call: TRBD1; clone_size: few; cdr3_nt: TGTGCCAGCAGCCCCCCGGGACAGGGTAGAGATACGCAGTATTTT; cdr3_aa: CASSPPGQGRDTQYF
v_call: TRBV11-1; j_call: TRBJ2-1; d_call: -; clone_size: -; cdr3_nt: TGTGCCAGCAGCGCCGGACAGCACCATGAGCAGTTCTTC; cdr3_aa: CASSAGQHHEQFF
v_call: TRBV24-1; j_call: TRBJ1-2; d_call: TRBD1; clone_size: -; cdr3_nt: TGTGCCACCAGTGAAGAAGACAGGGGGTTTGGCTACACCTTC; cdr3_aa: CATSEEDRGFGYTF
v_call: TRBV5-6; j_call: TRBJ2-3; d_call: -; clone_size: -; cdr3_nt: TGTGCCAGCAGCTTGGACTACATTCTGTATTTT; cdr3_aa: CASSLDYILYF
v_call: TRBV9; j_call: TRBJ2-7; d_call: -; clone_size: -; cdr3_nt: TGTGCCAGCAGCGTAGTGGCGGGGCCCTCCTACGAGCAGTACTTC; cdr3_aa: CASSVVAGPSYEQYF
v_call: TRBV7-8; j_call: TRBJ2-7; d_call: TRBD2; clone_size: few; cdr3_nt: TGTGCCAGCAGCTTATTAGCGGGGGATTACGAGCAGTACTTC; cdr3_aa: CASSLLAGDYEQYF
v_call: TRBV5-1; j_call: TRBJ2-4; d_call: -; clone_size: -; cdr3_nt: TGCGCCAGCAGCTTGGGACAAAAAAACATTCAGTACTTC; cdr3_aa: CASSLGQKNIQYF
v_call: TRBV13; j_call: TRBJ2-2; d_call: -; clone_size: few; cdr3_nt: TGTGCCAGCAGCAACGGACTCCCAAGCACCGGGGAGCTGTTTTTT; cdr3_aa: CASSNGLPSTGELFF
v_call: TRBV19; j_call: TRBJ2-5; d_call: TRBD2; clone_size: -; cdr3_nt: TGTGCCAGTAGTAACAAAGCGGGGGGGCTGGAGACCCAGTACTTC; cdr3_aa: CASSNKAGGLETQYF
v_call: TRBV30; j_call: TRBJ1-2; d_call: TRBD1; clone_size: -; cdr3_nt: TGTGCCTTTTCCGGGACAGGGGGCGAGTACTATGGCTACACCTTC; cdr3_aa: CAFSGTGGEYYGYTF
v_call: TRBV27; j_call: TRBJ1-5; d_call: TRBD1; clone_size: -; cdr3_nt: TGTGCCAGCATAATCCAGGGGGGAAATCAGCCCCAGCATTTT; cdr3_aa: CASIIQGGNQPQHF
v_call: TRBV10-1; j_call: TRBJ1-1; d_call: -; clone_size: -; cdr3_nt: TGCGCCAGCACCAACGGTCGGGTCGACACTGAAGCTTTCTTT; cdr3_aa: CASTNGRVDTEAFF
v_call: TRBV19; j_call: TRBJ1-5; d_call: -; clone_size: -; cdr3_nt: TGTGCCAGTAGTAAAGATGTCAAGCCCCAGCATTTT; cdr3_aa: CASSKDVKPQHF
v_call: TRBV24-1; j_call: TRBJ2-5; d_call: TRBD2; clone_size: -; cdr3_nt: TGTGCCACCAGTGGGACTAGCGGGGGCCAAGAGACCCAGTACTTC; cdr3_aa: CATSGTSGGQETQYF
v_call: TRBV5-1; j_call: TRBJ2-1; d_call: -; clone_size: -; cdr3_nt: TGCGCCAGCCAACAGGGTGCAAAGAACAATGAGCAGTTCTTC; cdr3_aa: CASQQGAKNNEQFF
v_call: TRBV18; j_call: TRBJ1-1; d_call: TRBD1; clone_size: -; cdr3_nt: TGTGCCAGCTCACCCTCACAGGGGAGGACTGGAGAAGCTTTCTTT; cdr3_aa: CASSPSQGRTGEAFF
v_call: TRBV4-1; j_call: TRBJ1-4; d_call: -; clone_size: -; cdr3_nt: TGCGCCAGCAGCCAAGGGCACGGGAATAATGAAAAACTGTTTTTT; cdr3_aa: CASSQGHGNNEKLFF
v_call: TRBV3-1/TRBV3-2; j_call: TRBJ1-5; d_call: -; clone_size: once; cdr3_nt: TGTGCCAGCAGCAAATCAGGGCATAGCAATCAGCCCCAGCATTTT; cdr3_aa: CASSKSGHSNQPQHF
v_call: TRBV2; j_call: TRBJ1-3; d_call: -; clone_size: -; cdr3_nt: TGTGCCAGCGCGGGGGCAGCGCCCGTCTCTGGAAACACCATATATTTT; cdr3_aa: CASAGAAPVSGNTIYF
v_call: TRBV7-6; j_call: TRBJ2-3; d_call: -; clone_size: -; cdr3_nt: TGTGCCAGCAGCTTAGGATTAGCGCTCGATACGCAGTATTTT; cdr3_aa: CASSLGLALDTQYF
v_call: TRBV3-1/TRBV3-2; j_call: TRBJ1-4; d_call: TRBD1; clone_size: -; cdr3_nt: TGTGCCAGCAGCCCGTACCAAGGGGGCGTTGACGGTGAAAAACTGTTTTTT; cdr3_aa: CASSPYQGGVDGEKLFF
v_call: TRBV7-9; j_call: TRBJ2-7; d_call: TRBD1; clone_size: -; cdr3_nt: TGTGCCAGCAGTCAAACAGGGGGCAACGAGCAGTACTTC; cdr3_aa: CASSQTGGNEQYF
v_call: TRBV4-2; j_call: TRBJ1-6; d_call: -; clone_size: -; cdr3_nt: TGTGCCAGCAGCCAAGATGCGGTGCTTGTTTCACCCCTCCACTTT; cdr3_aa: CASSQDAVLVSPLHF
v_call: TRBV4-1; j_call: TRBJ1-4; d_call: -; clone_size: -; cdr3_nt: TGCGCCAGCAGCCGAACAGGGTTAACTAATGAAAAACTGTTTTTT; cdr3_aa: CASSRTGLTNEKLFF
v_call: TRBV19; j_call: TRBJ2-1; d_call: -; clone_size: -; cdr3_nt: TGTGCCAGTCGTCGAGACTTAGCCTACAATGAGCAGTTCTTC; cdr3_aa: CASRRDLAYNEQFF
v_call: TRBV23-1; j_call: TRBJ2-3; d_call: TRBD2; clone_size: -; cdr3_nt: TGCGCCAGCAGTCAATCGGGACTACAGCAAAGCACAGATACGCAGTATTTT; cdr3_aa: CASSQSGLQQSTDTQYF
v_call: TRBV3-1/TRBV3-2; j_call: TRBJ1-4; d_call: TRBD1; clone_size: -; cdr3_nt: TGTGCCAGCAGCCAAGAGAGACAGGGGGCCCGAGGGGCGAATGAAAAACTGTTTTTT; cdr3_aa: CASSQERQGARGANEKLFF
v_call: TRBV27; j_call: TRBJ2-7; d_call: -; clone_size: -; cdr3_nt: TGTGCCAGACACTGCAGGGGTTACCACGAGCAGTACTTC; cdr3_aa: CARHCRGYHEQYF
v_call: TRBV2; j_call: TRBJ2-7; d_call: TRBD1; clone_size: -; cdr3_nt: TGTGCCAGCATTCGACAGGGGCACTCCTACGAGCAGTACTTC; cdr3_aa: CASIRQGHSYEQYF
v_call: TRBV7-9; j_call: TRBJ1-4; d_call: -; clone_size: -; cdr3_nt: TGTGCCAGCAGCTTAGGCCTAGGACTAGAAAAACTGTTTTTT; cdr3_aa: CASSLGLGLEKLFF
v_call: TRBV29-1; j_call: TRBJ1-4; d_call: -; clone_size: -; cdr3_nt: TGCAGCGTAGCAAAAAATAGTGGGGGCGGTGAAAAACTGTTTTTT; cdr3_aa: CSVAKNSGGGEKLFF
v_call: TRBV24-1; j_call: TRBJ2-1; d_call: TRBD1; clone_size: -; cdr3_nt: TGTGCCACCAGTGATCTACACGGACAGGGGTCCTACAATGAGCAGTTCTTC; cdr3_aa: CATSDLHGQGSYNEQFF
v_call: TRBV10-3; j_call: TRBJ1-1; d_call: TRBD1; clone_size: -; cdr3_nt: TGTGCCATCAGTGGGGACAGGGGGCGGACTGAAGCTTTCTTT; cdr3_aa: CAISGDRGRTEAFF
v_call: TRBV4-2; j_call: TRBJ1-2; d_call: -; clone_size: -; cdr3_nt: TGTGCCAGCAGCCAGCCCGAAGGGGCCGTGGCTAACTATGGCTACACCTTC; cdr3_aa: CASSQPEGAVANYGYTF
v_call: TRBV6-5; j_call: TRBJ1-1; d_call: TRBD1; clone_size: few; cdr3_nt: TGTGCCAGCAGTTACGGGACAGAGAACACTGAAGCTTTCTTT; cdr3_aa: CASSYGTENTEAFF
v_call: TRBV5-1; j_call: TRBJ2-6; d_call: TRBD1; clone_size: -; cdr3_nt: TGCGCCAGCAGCTTGGGGCCAGGGGGCCCTGGGGCCAACGTCCTGACTTTC; cdr3_aa: CASSLGPGGPGANVLTF
v_call: TRBV18; j_call: TRBJ1-5; d_call: TRBD1; clone_size: -; cdr3_nt: TGTGCCAGCACCTCCGGGACAGGGCTAGTGAGTCAGCCCCAGCATTTT; cdr3_aa: CASTSGTGLVSQPQHF
v_call: TRBV24-1; j_call: TRBJ1-2; d_call: -; clone_size: -; cdr3_nt: TGTGCCACCAGTGAGACAGGAGAATCTCAATATGGCTACACCTTC; cdr3_aa: CATSETGESQYGYTF
v_call: TRBV19; j_call: TRBJ1-1; d_call: -; clone_size: -; cdr3_nt: TGTGCCAGTAGTATACAGGGCATGAACACTGAAGCTTTCTTT; cdr3_aa: CASSIQGMNTEAFF
v_call: TRBV14; j_call: TRBJ2-5; d_call: -; clone_size: -; cdr3_nt: TGTGCCAGCAGCCACCATACAGGGTCGGGAGAGACCCAGTACTTC; cdr3_aa: CASSHHTGSGETQYF
v_call: TRBV2; j_call: TRBJ1-2; d_call: -; clone_size: -; cdr3_nt: TGTGCCAGCAGTGACAGGTACAGTTATGGCTACACCTTC; cdr3_aa: CASSDRYSYGYTF
v_call: TRBV5-4; j_call: TRBJ2-5; d_call: -; clone_size: -; cdr3_nt: TGTGCCAGCAGCGGGAAACAGGGCCAAGAGACCCAGTACTTC; cdr3_aa: CASSGKQGQETQYF
v_call: TRBV5-1; j_call: TRBJ2-7; d_call: -; clone_size: -; cdr3_nt: TGCGCCAGCAGCCTAGACGGTTACGAGCAGTACTTC; cdr3_aa: CASSLDGYEQYF
v_call: TRBV18; j_call: TRBJ2-4; d_call: TRBD1; clone_size: -; cdr3_nt: TGTGCCAGCTCACCAGACAGGGGGAACAAAAACATTCAGTACTTC; cdr3_aa: CASSPDRGNKNIQYF
v_call: TRBV24-1; j_call: TRBJ2-3; d_call: TRBD2; clone_size: -; cdr3_nt: TGTGCCACCAGTGATGAGGGACTAGCGGGGCACACAGATACGCAGTATTTT; cdr3_aa: CATSDEGLAGHTDTQYF
v_call: TRBV7-8; j_call: TRBJ1-3; d_call: -; clone_size: -; cdr3_nt: TGTGCCAGCAGCTTAAAGGCAGGCCACTCTGGAAACACCATATATTTT; cdr3_aa: CASSLKAGHSGNTIYF
v_call: TRBV6-5; j_call: TRBJ2-2; d_call: -; clone_size: few; cdr3_nt: TGTGCCAGCAGCCCCGCGAACACCGGGGAGCTGTTTTTT; cdr3_aa: CASSPANTGELFF
v_call: TRBV12-3/TRBV12-4; j_call: TRBJ1-2; d_call: TRBD1; clone_size: -; cdr3_nt: TGTGCCAGCAGTTTAGGACAGGGCGAGGGCTACACCTTC; cdr3_aa: CASSLGQGEGYTF
v_call: TRBV5-5; j_call: TRBJ1-2; d_call: TRBD1; clone_size: once; cdr3_nt: TGTGCCAGCAGCTTTTCGACAGGGGGGGACTATGGCTACACCTTC; cdr3_aa: CASSFSTGGDYGYTF
v_call: TRBV6-2/TRBV6-3; j_call: TRBJ2-7; d_call: -; clone_size: -; cdr3_nt: TGTGCCAGCAGTTACCCTCACAGGGTAAGGAACTACGAGCAGTACTTC; cdr3_aa: CASSYPHRVRNYEQYF
v_call: TRBV4-3; j_call: TRBJ2-2; d_call: TRBD1; clone_size: -; cdr3_nt: TGCGCCAGCAGCCAAGACGGCAGGGGGTCTGCCGGGGAGCTGTTTTTT; cdr3_aa: CASSQDGRGSAGELFF
v_call: TRBV30; j_call: TRBJ1-1; d_call: -; clone_size: once; cdr3_nt: TGTGCCCGGATAGGGACGCCGGGGAGGACTGAAGCTTTCTTT; cdr3_aa: CARIGTPGRTEAFF